Detailed here is one T cell receptor (beta chain). As yet, its antigen is unknown. The data derive from a study of T cell responses to AZD1222 COVID-19 vaccine. Study findings and constraints: The donor cohort was predominantly white British with a female majority, and clonal diversity may have been underestimated. A reported finding is that nearly half of spike-specific TCRs target unmutated variant regions.

Using immunoSEQ multiplex PCR, the repertoire was profiled, and TCRdb retains in-frame clones only, with some absent. The table has approximately 140,000 clones, around four fifths seen once. The CDR3 has 15 residues. The V gene end was trimmed by 5 bases and the J gene end by 5 bases; junction bases not matched to a gene: 11. The germline V gene has CDR1 SGHAT and CDR2 FQNNGV. The V gene is TRBV11-2, the J gene TRBJ2-5, with TRBD2 matching 7 bases. This receptor was obtained from an adult in good health. Sequencing used peripheral blood, obtained on day 0 of MenACWY control vaccination. As DNA, the CDR3 is TGTGCCAGCAGCGCTAGCGGTGGGTTTTTGGAGACCCAGTACTTC. Translation: CASSASGGFLETQYF.